This passage covers 18 T cell receptor beta chains from one sample sequenced in a study of human T cells and chemical hapten exposure. TCRdb used MiXCR to reprocess the RACE reads, holding one entry per CDR3 protein. Of roughly 50,000 distinct CDR3 sequences in the sample, 11% were seen once. Time point described: patch test 1, 2 weeks after DPC sensitization. The sample's treatment: therapeutic diphenylcyclopropenone sensitization with weekly scalp DPC. Total RNA extraction was carried out from unfractionated whole blood. The sequenced sample was whole blood, obtained in connection with sensitization to the hapten diphenylcyclopropenone (DPC). Receptor source: a woman aged 40-49 years with alopecia areata. Some clones in this sample may be carry-over from other donors' samples.

This clonotype was picked up many times. The rearrangement joins TRBV5-1 to TRBJ2-2, with D uncertain. CDR3 size: 13 residues. The germline V gene encodes CDR1 SGHRS and CDR2 YFSETQ. The V gene lost 3 bases and the J gene lost 7 bases, with 10 bases spanning the gap. The CDR3 nucleotides read TGCGCCAGCAGCTCCCAATGGAGCGGGGAGCTGTTTTTT. It codes for CASSSQWSGELFF.

J is TRBJ1-2 and V is TRBV29-1; no clear D gene. The CDR3 extends over 13 amino acids. V was clipped by 1 base and J by 3 bases, with 9 bases between them. Germline loops: CDR1 SQVTM, CDR2 ANQGSEA. This chain's CDR3 is CSVEAPSYYGYTF. The CDR3 nucleotides read TGCAGCGTTGAAGCCCCATCCTACTATGGCTACACCTTC.

The chain joins TRBV7-9 to TRBJ2-1; D ambiguous. The CDR3 is 11 amino acids. Germline lookup yields CDR1 SEHNR and CDR2 FQNEAQ (reference sequence). The germline V and J ends were trimmed by 7 bases and 9 bases, with 10 bases remaining between them. The CDR3 sequence is CASNQVGEQFF. CDR3 DNA sequence: TGTGCCAGCAACCAAGTAGGTGAGCAGTTCTTC.

The chain carries TRBV4-1 and TRBJ2-1, with D tentatively TRBD1 or TRBD2 (5 bases each). CDR1 is MGHRA, CDR2 YSYEKL, per germline. Trimming stripped 0 bases from V and 6 bases from J, with 15 bases between. The CDR3 is made up of 16 amino acids. The CDR3, as DNA: TGCGCCAGCAGCCAAGAAGGGACCGGAGTAAGCAATGAGCAGTTCTTC. Its translation is CASSQEGTGVSNEQFF.

This clonotype was found many times. This chain joins TRBV5-4 and TRBJ2-2, with 8 nucleotides matching TRBD1. This CDR3 is 16 amino acids long. Germline V gene sequence: CDR1 SGHNT, CDR2 YYREEE (reference sequence). V gave up 3 bases and J gave up 7 bases; unmatched junction bases: 11. DNA for the CDR3: TGTGCCAGCAGCTCAAGGACAGGGACTCCAGACGGGGAGCTGTTTTTT. Translating it yields CASSSRTGTPDGELFF.

The chain links TRBV10-3 to TRBJ2-1; no reliable D call. The CDR3 contains 15 residues. V was shortened by 3 bases and J by 5 bases, with 14 bases between the two germline ends. Germline V CDR1 and CDR2: ENHRY, SYGVKD. The CDR3 DNA follows: TGTGCCATCAGTGAACCCATCCTACCTAACAATGAGCAGTTCTTC. Its protein is CAISEPILPNNEQFF.

V usage is TRBV5-1 and J usage is TRBJ2-5; 7 bases align to TRBD1. Trimming cost V 3 bases and J 3 bases; bases outside gene matches: 5. The CDR3 contains 14 residues. In germline, CDR1 is SGHRS, CDR2 YFSETQ. CDR3 protein: CASSSGQVKETQYF. As DNA, the CDR3 is TGCGCCAGCAGCTCTGGACAGGTTAAAGAGACCCAGTACTTC.

This clonotype was counted a few times. This chain joins TRBV9 and TRBJ2-2; TRBD1 aligns across 7 bases. Germline CDR1 SGDLS, CDR2 YYNGEE. There are 16 residues in the CDR3. V dropped 4 bases and J dropped 2; count of bases not matched to a gene: 8. The CDR3 sequence is CASSTQTGYNTGELFF. CDR3 bases: TGTGCCAGCAGCACTCAGACAGGGTATAACACCGGGGAGCTGTTTTTT. Looking up the rest from reference TRBV9 and TRBJ2-2 gives the full variable domain: DSGVTQTPKHLITATGQRVTLRCSPRSGDLSVYWYQQSLDQGLQFLIQYYNGEERAKGNILERFSAQQFPDLHSELNLSSLELGDSALYFCASSTQTGYNTGELFFGEGSRLTVL.

This clonotype occurred a few times. V gene TRBV7-6 combines with J gene TRBJ2-7; 7 bases match TRBD2. The CDR3 is 16 amino acids. Trimming at V came to 1 base and at J to 2 bases, leaving 8 bases not matched to a gene. Germline CDR1 reads SGHVS; CDR2 reads FNYEAQ. The CDR3 region has the DNA TGTGCCAGCAGCTTAGGGGCTAGCGGTACGACCTACGAGCAGTACTTC. Its translation: CASSLGASGTTYEQYF.

This clonotype came up a few times. V usage is TRBV7-8 and J usage is TRBJ1-1; D is perhaps TRBD1 (5 bases). The V gene lost 5 bases and the J gene lost 5 bases, with 18 bases spanning the gap. CDR1 SGHVS and CDR2 FQNEAQ come from the germline V gene. The CDR3 spans 15 residues. As DNA, the CDR3 is TGTGCCAGCAGCCTGACAGATGGGGCTTGGACTGAAGCTTTCTTT. Its protein is CASSLTDGAWTEAFF. Full variable domain (missing parts from reference TRBV7-8 and TRBJ1-1): GAGVSQSPRYKVAKRGQDVALRCDPISGHVSLFWYQQALGQGPEFLTYFQNEAQLDKSGLPSDRFFAERPEGSVSTLKIQRTQQEDSAVYLCASSLTDGAWTEAFFGQGTRLTVV.

A few counts support this clonotype. V gene TRBV29-1 combines with J gene TRBJ2-1; D may be TRBD2 (5 bases). The CDR3 has 15 residues. The germline V gene has CDR1 SQVTM and CDR2 ANQGSEA. The V end lost 6 bases, the J end lost 6 bases, and 21 bases lay between the germline ends. The CDR3 bases are TGCAGCGTACCCACCGGGGTCAGCGCCGGCAATGAGCAGTTCTTC. Translating it yields CSVPTGVSAGNEQFF.

This clonotype has a handful of counts. V is TRBV30 and J is TRBJ2-2; D is unresolved. Germline values: CDR1 GTSNPN, CDR2 SVGIG (reference sequence). V lost 0 bases and J lost 1, with 3 bases in between. The CDR3 runs to 13 residues. CDR3 amino acids: CAWSVQNTGELFF. The CDR3 DNA reads as TGTGCCTGGAGTGTACAGAACACCGGGGAGCTGTTTTTT.

In this sample, this clonotype turned up a few times. CDR3 DNA sequence: TGTGCCAGCAGGATGACCGGGACAGGGGGCGCTCGCTATGGCTACACCTTC. Translating it yields CASRMTGTGGARYGYTF. This chain connects TRBV6-5 to TRBJ1-2; 12 nucleotides match TRBD1. The CDR3 is 17 amino acids. Trimming at V came to 6 bases and at J to 4 bases, leaving 12 bases not matched to a gene. CDR1 is MNHEY and CDR2 is SVGAGI in the germline V gene.

V and J are TRBV10-3 and TRBJ2-6, with TRBD2 as a possible D gene (6 bases). The V end lost 10 bases, the J end lost 2 bases, and 9 bases lay between the germline ends. Germline loops: CDR1 ENHRY, CDR2 SYGVKD. The length of the CDR3 is 13 residues. DNA for the CDR3: TGTGCCACCGAGCGGGCTGGGGCCAACGTCCTGACTTTC. It specifies CATERAGANVLTF.

This clonotype was seen only a few times. This chain links TRBV5-1 with TRBJ1-1; 8 nucleotides line up with TRBD1. Per the germline V gene, CDR1 is SGHRS and CDR2 is YFSETQ. This CDR3 spans 17 amino acids. The V segment lost 3 bases and the J segment 3 bases; nucleotides outside the gene matches: 13. CDR3 bases: TGCGCCAGCAGCTCCGGACAGGGATGGAGTCAGGACACTGAAGCTTTCTTT. It codes for CASSSGQGWSQDTEAFF.

This clonotype has a count of ten or more. The rearrangement uses TRBV6-2 or TRBV6-3 and TRBJ2-3; D not resolved. Trimming stripped 2 bases from V and 3 bases from J, with 21 bases between. The CDR3 covers 18 residues. Germline CDR1 MNHEY, CDR2 SVGEGT. This CDR3 reads CASSYGLGIGKLTDTQYF. The CDR3 DNA follows: TGTGCCAGCAGTTACGGTTTAGGTATCGGAAAACTTACAGATACGCAGTATTTT.

This clonotype was observed at least ten times. This chain uses TRBV6-6 with TRBJ1-5; a possible D gene is TRBD1 (6 bases). CDR1 MNHNY and CDR2 SVGAGI come from the germline V gene (reference sequence). Trimming shortened V by 5 bases and J by 3 bases, and 8 bases separated the two germline ends. The CDR3 is made up of 13 amino acids. The CDR3 DNA reads TGTGCCAGCAGTCGGACAGACAATCAGCCCCAGCATTTT. Amino acid sequence: CASSRTDNQPQHF.

This chain uses TRBV5-1 with TRBJ1-1, with 8 bases identical to TRBD1. Unmatched junction bases numbered 8, after V lost 0 bases and J lost 7 bases. Germline CDR1 and CDR2: SGHRS and YFSETQ. This CDR3 is built from 15 residues. The CDR3 region is CASSLAPQGAGEAFF. In nucleotides, the CDR3 is TGCGCCAGCAGCTTGGCCCCTCAGGGGGCGGGTGAAGCTTTCTTT.